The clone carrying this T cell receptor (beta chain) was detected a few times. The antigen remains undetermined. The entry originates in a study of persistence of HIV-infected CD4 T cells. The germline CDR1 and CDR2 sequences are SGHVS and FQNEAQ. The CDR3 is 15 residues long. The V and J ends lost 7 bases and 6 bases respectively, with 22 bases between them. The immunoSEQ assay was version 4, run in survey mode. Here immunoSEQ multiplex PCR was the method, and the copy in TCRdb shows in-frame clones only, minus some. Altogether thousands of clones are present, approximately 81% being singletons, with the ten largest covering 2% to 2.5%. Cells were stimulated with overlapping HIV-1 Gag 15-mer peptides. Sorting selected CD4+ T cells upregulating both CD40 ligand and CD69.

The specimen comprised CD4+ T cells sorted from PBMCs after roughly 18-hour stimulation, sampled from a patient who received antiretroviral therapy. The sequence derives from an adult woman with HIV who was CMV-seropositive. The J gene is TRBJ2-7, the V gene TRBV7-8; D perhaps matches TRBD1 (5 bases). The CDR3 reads CASTTSARGFSEQYF. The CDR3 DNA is TGTGCCAGCACCACGTCGGCAAGGGGTTTTAGCGAGCAGTACTTC.